Included here is one TCR beta chain sequence, with context. The germline V and J ends were trimmed by 6 bases and 1 base, with 12 bases remaining between them. Germline V CDR1 and CDR2: SQVTM, ANQGSEA. This CDR3 has 13 residues. The data stem from a study of blood T cells in healthy people across ages. Using a J-beta primer mix together with a sample-barcoded 5' primer, a second PCR was run for about 6 to 12 cycles. MiXCR, applied by TCRdb to the 5' RACE reads, yields one record per CDR3 protein. The sample lists approximately 2,000,000 distinct CDR3 sequences, more than 35% occurring once. The origin of this receptor is a human donor in good health. Sequencing was carried out using blood. The rearrangement links TRBV29-1 to TRBJ1-1, with a weak D call TRBD1 (5 bases). CDR3 in amino acids: CSVKEGPNTEAFF. The CDR3 region has the DNA TGCAGCGTCAAGGAGGGGCCGAACACTGAAGCTTTCTTT.